A selection of T cell receptor beta chains follows, all from one sample in a study of identifying expanded T cells in peripheral blood. The assay was immunoSEQ multiplex PCR, and TCRdb's table has in-frame clones only and misses some. The table has 85,000 to 90,000 clones, more than 75% seen once; the top ten hold around 5.6%. Sequencing input: blood. The receptors were gathered from a person aged 18 to 70 in good health. Each CDR3 is given with its conserved first and last residue. Each record gives: D gene, clone size, J gene, V gene, CDR3 protein, CDR3 DNA. D genes are given only for firm matches. For some rows the clone size is stated as once, few or many, or as a class when expanded; others skip it.

d_call: .
clone_size: .
j_call: TRBJ2-2
v_call: TRBV19
cdr3_aa: CASTTGHGWGGELFF
cdr3_nt: TGTGCCAGTACTACGGGACACGGATGGGGCGGGGAGCTGTTTTTT

d_call: .
clone_size: .
j_call: TRBJ1-2
v_call: TRBV5-4
cdr3_aa: CASRRGGGLGGYTF
cdr3_nt: TGTGCCAGCAGACGAGGGGGAGGGCTGGGTGGCTACACCTTC

d_call: .
clone_size: .
j_call: TRBJ1-2
v_call: TRBV4-1
cdr3_aa: CASSQEQGGYGYTF
cdr3_nt: TGCGCCAGCAGCCAAGAACAGGGCGGGTATGGCTACACCTTC

d_call: TRBD2
clone_size: .
j_call: TRBJ2-5
v_call: TRBV9
cdr3_aa: CASSIASLAGQETQYF
cdr3_nt: TGTGCCAGCAGCATAGCCAGCCTAGCGGGGCAAGAGACCCAGTACTTC

d_call: .
clone_size: .
j_call: TRBJ1-1
v_call: TRBV11-3
cdr3_aa: CASSFRRERGEAFF
cdr3_nt: TGTGCCAGCAGCTTTAGACGGGAGAGAGGAGAAGCTTTCTTT

d_call: .
clone_size: .
j_call: TRBJ2-7
v_call: TRBV10-1
cdr3_aa: CASSGLGGEQYF
cdr3_nt: TGCGCCAGCAGTGGCCTGGGGGGCGAGCAGTACTTC

d_call: .
clone_size: .
j_call: TRBJ2-1
v_call: TRBV7-9
cdr3_aa: CASSILSFLIGEQFF
cdr3_nt: TGTGCCAGCAGTATCTTATCGTTTCTAATCGGGGAGCAGTTCTTC

d_call: .
clone_size: .
j_call: TRBJ1-5
v_call: TRBV2
cdr3_aa: CASSGMGLGVSPQHF
cdr3_nt: TGTGCCAGCAGTGGGATGGGGCTTGGGGTCTCGCCCCAGCATTTT

d_call: TRBD2
clone_size: .
j_call: TRBJ2-5
v_call: TRBV7-2
cdr3_aa: CASKITGGPETQYF
cdr3_nt: TGTGCCAGCAAGATAACGGGGGGGCCGGAGACCCAGTACTTC

d_call: .
clone_size: .
j_call: TRBJ1-3
v_call: TRBV7-9
cdr3_aa: CASSLEVNTVGAGNTIYF
cdr3_nt: TGTGCCAGCAGCTTAGAGGTTAATACGGTGGGGGCCGGAAACACCATATATTTT

d_call: .
clone_size: .
j_call: TRBJ1-2
v_call: TRBV20-1
cdr3_aa: CSGFNYGYTF
cdr3_nt: TGCAGTGGATTTAACTATGGCTACACCTTC

d_call: TRBD2
clone_size: .
j_call: TRBJ2-3
v_call: TRBV5-6
cdr3_aa: CASPPPGGVALSTDTQYF
cdr3_nt: TGTGCCAGCCCCCCACCCGGGGGGGTGGCCCTTAGCACAGATACGCAGTATTTT

d_call: .
clone_size: .
j_call: TRBJ2-7
v_call: TRBV4-3
cdr3_aa: CASSRGPEIIYEQYF
cdr3_nt: TGCGCCAGCAGCCGAGGACCGGAGATAATTTACGAGCAGTACTTC

d_call: TRBD2
clone_size: once
j_call: TRBJ2-5
v_call: TRBV7-2
cdr3_aa: CASSLVGGGAETQYF
cdr3_nt: TGTGCCAGCAGCTTAGTCGGCGGGGGGGCAGAGACCCAGTACTTC

d_call: .
clone_size: .
j_call: TRBJ1-1
v_call: TRBV5-4
cdr3_aa: CASAGAWNTEAFF
cdr3_nt: TGTGCCAGCGCCGGGGCGTGGAACACTGAAGCTTTCTTT

d_call: .
clone_size: .
j_call: TRBJ1-2
v_call: TRBV12-5
cdr3_aa: CASAPSWADVYGYTF
cdr3_nt: TGTGCTAGTGCACCCTCCTGGGCTGACGTCTATGGCTACACCTTC

d_call: .
clone_size: .
j_call: TRBJ2-1
v_call: TRBV7-6
cdr3_aa: CASSLRGGQGYEQFF
cdr3_nt: TGTGCCAGCAGCTTAAGGGGGGGGCAGGGGTATGAGCAGTTCTTC

d_call: TRBD1
clone_size: .
j_call: TRBJ2-7
v_call: TRBV7-2
cdr3_aa: CASSLDRDSLSGQYF
cdr3_nt: TGTGCCAGCAGCTTAGATAGGGACAGCCTAAGCGGGCAGTACTTC

d_call: .
clone_size: .
j_call: TRBJ1-6
v_call: TRBV10-3
cdr3_aa: CAISESRVGSYNSPLHF
cdr3_nt: TGTGCCATCAGTGAGTCGAGGGTGGGCTCCTATAATTCACCCCTCCACTTT

d_call: .
clone_size: .
j_call: TRBJ1-1
v_call: TRBV18
cdr3_aa: CASSLHSMDSRNTEAFF
cdr3_nt: TGTGCCAGCTCACTACATTCGATGGACAGCAGGAACACTGAAGCTTTCTTT

d_call: TRBD1
clone_size: .
j_call: TRBJ2-5
v_call: TRBV2
cdr3_aa: CASSGQGQETQYF
cdr3_nt: TGTGCCAGCAGTGGACAGGGACAAGAGACCCAGTACTTC

d_call: .
clone_size: .
j_call: TRBJ2-5
v_call: TRBV6-5
cdr3_aa: CASSSPLGQETQYF
cdr3_nt: TGTGCCAGCAGCTCCCCATTAGGGCAGGAGACCCAGTACTTC

d_call: .
clone_size: .
j_call: TRBJ2-3
v_call: TRBV30
cdr3_aa: CAWSGGVWSTDTQYF
cdr3_nt: TGTGCCTGGAGTGGCGGGGTCTGGAGCACAGATACGCAGTATTTT

d_call: TRBD1
clone_size: .
j_call: TRBJ1-6
v_call: TRBV19
cdr3_aa: CASSEQGNSPLHF
cdr3_nt: TGTGCCAGTAGTGAACAGGGGAATTCACCCCTCCACTTT

d_call: .
clone_size: once
j_call: TRBJ2-5
v_call: TRBV5-6
cdr3_aa: CASSLALEGFETQYF
cdr3_nt: TGTGCCAGCAGCTTGGCGCTAGAAGGGTTCGAGACCCAGTACTTC

d_call: .
clone_size: .
j_call: TRBJ2-5
v_call: TRBV7-9
cdr3_aa: CASSFQVGTLGRETQYF
cdr3_nt: TGTGCCAGCAGCTTCCAAGTCGGGACGCTGGGTCGAGAGACCCAGTACTTC

d_call: .
clone_size: .
j_call: TRBJ1-1
v_call: TRBV29-1
cdr3_aa: CSVDAEATEAFF
cdr3_nt: TGCAGCGTTGACGCGGAGGCAACCGAAGCTTTCTTT

d_call: TRBD2
clone_size: .
j_call: TRBJ2-2
v_call: TRBV7-9
cdr3_aa: CASTPPAGENTGELFF
cdr3_nt: TGTGCCAGCACCCCACCGGCGGGGGAGAACACCGGGGAGCTGTTTTTT

d_call: TRBD1
clone_size: .
j_call: TRBJ1-2
v_call: TRBV11-2
cdr3_aa: CASSPNAGQGNYGYTF
cdr3_nt: TGTGCCAGCAGCCCAAATGCGGGACAGGGTAACTATGGCTACACCTTC

d_call: .
clone_size: .
j_call: TRBJ1-3
v_call: TRBV6-6
cdr3_aa: CASSSSMESGNTIYF
cdr3_nt: TGTGCCAGCAGTTCGAGCATGGAGTCTGGAAACACCATATATTTT

d_call: .
clone_size: .
j_call: TRBJ1-3
v_call: TRBV4-3
cdr3_aa: CASSLSDYSGNTIYF
cdr3_nt: TGCGCCAGCAGCCTCTCCGATTACTCTGGAAACACCATATATTTT

d_call: .
clone_size: few
j_call: TRBJ2-3
v_call: TRBV7-2
cdr3_aa: CASSPLASGTDTQYF
cdr3_nt: TGTGCCAGCAGCCCTCTAGCGTCGGGCACAGATACGCAGTATTTT

d_call: TRBD1
clone_size: .
j_call: TRBJ2-7
v_call: TRBV29-1
cdr3_aa: CSVRDRRDYEQYF
cdr3_nt: TGCAGCGTTAGGGACAGGCGAGACTACGAGCAGTACTTC

d_call: .
clone_size: .
j_call: TRBJ2-6
v_call: TRBV6-4
cdr3_aa: CASSAEGGAGANVLTF
cdr3_nt: TGTGCCAGCAGTGCAGAGGGGGGGGCTGGGGCCAACGTCCTGACTTTC

d_call: .
clone_size: .
j_call: TRBJ1-3
v_call: TRBV6-5
cdr3_aa: CASSQEMGGNTIYF
cdr3_nt: TGTGCCAGCAGCCAAGAAATGGGTGGAAACACCATATATTTT

d_call: TRBD2
clone_size: few
j_call: TRBJ2-1
v_call: TRBV7-8
cdr3_aa: CASSLGLLAGASSSYNEQFF
cdr3_nt: TGTGCCAGCAGCTTAGGGCTCTTAGCGGGGGCCTCTAGCTCCTACAATGAGCAGTTCTTC

d_call: .
clone_size: .
j_call: TRBJ1-5
v_call: TRBV7-2
cdr3_aa: CASSLSPGINQPQHF
cdr3_nt: TGTGCCAGCAGCTTATCCCCCGGGATTAATCAGCCCCAGCATTTT